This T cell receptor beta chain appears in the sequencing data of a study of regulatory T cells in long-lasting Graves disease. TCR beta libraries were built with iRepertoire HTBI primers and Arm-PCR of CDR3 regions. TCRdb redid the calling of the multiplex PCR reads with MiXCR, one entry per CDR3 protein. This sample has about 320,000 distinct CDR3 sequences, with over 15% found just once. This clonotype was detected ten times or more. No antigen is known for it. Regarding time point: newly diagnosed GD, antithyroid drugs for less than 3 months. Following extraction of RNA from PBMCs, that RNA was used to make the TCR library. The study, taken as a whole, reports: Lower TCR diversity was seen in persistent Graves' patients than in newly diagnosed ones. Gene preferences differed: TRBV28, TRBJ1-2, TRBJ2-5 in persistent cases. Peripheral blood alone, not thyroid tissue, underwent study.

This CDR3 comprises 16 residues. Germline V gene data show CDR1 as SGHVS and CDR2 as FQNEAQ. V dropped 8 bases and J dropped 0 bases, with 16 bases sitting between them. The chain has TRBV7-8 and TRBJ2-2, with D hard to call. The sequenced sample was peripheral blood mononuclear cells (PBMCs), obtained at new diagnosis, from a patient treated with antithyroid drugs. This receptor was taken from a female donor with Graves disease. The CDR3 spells CASANQRNANTGELFF. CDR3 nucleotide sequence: TGTGCCAGCGCCAATCAGCGAAACGCGAACACCGGGGAGCTGTTTTTT.